The next 28 T cell receptor beta chains were all read from a single sample in a study of long-term antiretroviral therapy in people with HIV. Assay version v3.0 of immunoSEQ was used, and it was run at survey level. Profiling relied on immunoSEQ multiplex PCR, and the TCRdb table lists in-frame clones only, not all of them. In the table there are 32,000 or so clones, 85% of which are singletons. The sequences come from unsorted PBMCs, collected about 3.5 years after starting antiretroviral therapy. Receptors were obtained from a man aged 18 to 29 with HIV.

The V call is TRBV9, the J call TRBJ2-1, with 8 bases fitting TRBD2. J was trimmed by 6 bases and V by 2 bases; bases with no gene match: 10. The CDR3 extends over 16 amino acids. Germline CDR1 is SGDLS and CDR2 is YYNGEE. CDR3 coding DNA: TGTGCCAGCAGCGTTGCAAGCGGGGGAGGGGTCAATGAGCAGTTCTTC. This encodes CASSVASGGGVNEQFF.

V usage is TRBV15 and J usage is TRBJ2-2; 7 bases map to TRBD2. CDR1 and CDR2 from the germline V gene are LNHNV and YYDKDF (reference sequence). Unmatched junction bases numbered 2, after V lost 0 bases and J lost 4 bases. The CDR3 sequence is 15 residues long. This CDR3 reads CATSRDGEGTGELFF. Written as DNA, the CDR3 is TGTGCCACCAGCAGAGATGGGGAGGGCACCGGGGAGCTGTTTTTT. Full variable domain (outside the CDR3, taken from reference TRBV15 and TRBJ2-2): DAMVIQNPRYQVTQFGKPVTLSCSQTLNHNVMYWYQQKSSQAPKLLFHYYDKDFNNEADTPDNFQSRRPNTSFCFLDIRSPGLGDTAMYLCATSRDGEGTGELFFGEGSRLTVL.

This clone was seen more than once but under ten times. The same CDR3 can be traced to other DNA sequences in this sample. The chain employs TRBV15 and TRBJ1-5, with TRBD1 as a possible D gene (5 bases). Trimming removed 3 bases at V and 4 bases at J, with 16 bases between. Per germline, CDR1 LNHNV and CDR2 YYDKDF (reference sequence). The CDR3 loop spans 16 amino acids. In nucleotides, the CDR3 is TGTGCCACCAGCAGGAGAGGAAGAGGGGAAAATCAGCCCCAGCATTTT. Its protein is CATSRRGRGENQPQHF.

This clone was detected only a few times. This chain links TRBV9 with TRBJ2-7; D remains unclear. The CDR3 contains 12 residues. V was cut by 3 bases and J by 4 bases, with 8 bases left in between. Germline CDR1 reads SGDLS; CDR2 reads YYNGEE. In DNA form, the CDR3 reads TGTGCCAGCAGCGCGAGCCGTTACGAGCAGTACTTC. It encodes CASSASRYEQYF.

The rearrangement links TRBV7-9 to TRBJ2-1; 8 nucleotides align to TRBD2. V was pared by 2 bases and J by 10 bases, with 10 bases of the junction left unmatched. CDR1 is SEHNR, CDR2 FQNEAQ, per germline (reference sequence). The length of the CDR3 is 15 residues. The CDR3, as DNA: TGTGCCAGCAGCTTATTGCGGGGGGTCACGATCGAGCAGTTCTTC. Translating gives CASSLLRGVTIEQFF.

The chain couples TRBV27 to TRBJ2-1; the D gene is possibly TRBD1 (6 bases). This CDR3 contains 15 residues. V was shortened by 4 bases and J by 0 bases, with 10 bases between the two germline ends. Germline V CDR1 and CDR2: MNHEY, SMNVEV (reference sequence). CDR3 amino acids: CASSSKGGSYNEQFF. CDR3 DNA: TGTGCCAGCAGTTCTAAAGGGGGCTCCTACAATGAGCAGTTCTTC.

The rearrangement joins TRBV7-3 to TRBJ2-7, with 10 bases identical to TRBD2. The ends lost 5 bases at V and 5 bases at J; junction bases unmatched: 6. CDR1 and CDR2 (germline): SGHTA, FQGTGA. CDR3 size: 14 residues. DNA of the CDR3: TGTGCCAGCAGCCCAACTAGCGGGAACAACGAGCAGTACTTC. Its protein product is CASSPTSGNNEQYF.

The V and J genes are TRBV10-3 and TRBJ2-3; 12 bases agree with TRBD2. CDR1 is ENHRY, CDR2 SYGVKD, per germline. The J segment lost 2 bases and the V segment lost 5 bases, leaving 5 bases of the junction unmatched. The CDR3 covers 16 residues. CDR3 DNA sequence: TGTGCCATCAGTCTCCGGACTAGCGGGACCACAGATACGCAGTATTTT. This gives the protein CAISLRTSGTTDTQYF.

This clone was seen only once. This rearrangement joins TRBV19 to TRBJ2-2; TRBD2 matches 9 bases. The germline V gene encodes CDR1 LNHDA and CDR2 SQIVND (reference sequence). Trimming at V came to 0 bases and at J to 1 base, leaving 3 bases not matched to a gene. This CDR3 has 17 amino acids. The CDR3 coding sequence is TGTGCCAGTAGTATAGACATAGCGGGAGTGAACACCGGGGAGCTGTTTTTT. Protein product: CASSIDIAGVNTGELFF.

This clone was seen just once. The J gene is TRBJ2-5, the V gene TRBV7-2; D is perhaps TRBD2 (7 bases). The CDR3 totals 16 residues. V was trimmed by 5 bases and J by 5 bases, leaving 21 bases between them. Germline V gives CDR1 SGHTA, CDR2 FQGNSA. Here the CDR3 reads CASSPYRGGGRETQYF. DNA of the CDR3: TGTGCCAGCAGCCCATACCGCGGGGGCGGTCGGGAGACCCAGTACTTC. Drawing the rest from reference TRBV7-2 and TRBJ2-5, the complete variable domain is GAGVSQSPSNKVTEKGKDVELRCDPISGHTALYWYRQSLGQGLEFLIYFQGNSAPDKSGLPSDRFSAERTGGSVSTLTIQRTQQEDSAVYLCASSPYRGGGRETQYFGPGTRLLVL.

The chain couples TRBV5-6 to TRBJ1-5; D unclear. Germline V gene lookup returns CDR1 SGHDT and CDR2 YYEEEE. The V end was cut by 0 bases, the J end by 5 bases, with 12 bases between. The CDR3 covers 15 residues. CDR3 sequence: CASSLGTRRHQPQHF. The CDR3 coding sequence is TGTGCCAGCAGCTTGGGAACCAGGCGACATCAGCCCCAGCATTTT.

This clone has a handful of counts. The rearrangement joins TRBV27 to TRBJ2-7; D might be TRBD1 (5 bases). The germline V and J ends were trimmed by 6 bases and 0 bases, with 9 bases remaining between them. This CDR3 region has 13 residues. CDR1 MNHEY and CDR2 SMNVEV come from the germline V gene (reference sequence). The CDR3 loop is CASSLRDSYEQYF. The DNA of the CDR3 is TGTGCCAGCAGCCTCAGGGACTCCTACGAGCAGTACTTC.

The chain combines TRBV7-9 with TRBJ2-5; 7 bases agree with TRBD2. The V gene's germline CDR1 is SEHNR and CDR2 FQNEAQ (reference sequence). V was pared by 0 bases and J by 0 bases, with 1 base of the junction left unmatched. The CDR3 is made up of 15 amino acids. The CDR3 bases are TGTGCCAGCAGCTTAGCGCTAGCGGACCAAGAGACCCAGTACTTC. It codes for CASSLALADQETQYF.

This clone was counted between two and nine times. This CDR3 is also generated by other DNA sequences in the sample. This chain connects TRBV27 to TRBJ1-5, with unresolved D. Between the trimmed V and J ends, which lost 6 bases and 1 base, there was a span of 7 bases. The germline V gene has CDR1 MNHEY and CDR2 SMNVEV (reference sequence). The CDR3 is made up of 13 amino acids. The CDR3 region is CASRLWSNQPQHF. Written as DNA, the CDR3 is TGTGCCAGCAGGCTGTGGAGCAATCAGCCCCAGCATTTT.

This rearrangement joins TRBV12-5 to TRBJ1-5; unclear D gene. Germline V gene lookup returns CDR1 LGHNT and CDR2 FRNRAP. V lost 0 bases, J lost 1 base, and 1 base lay in between. The CDR3 extends over 13 amino acids. CDR3 in DNA: TGTGCTAGTGGTTTGGTAAGCAATCAGCCCCAGCATTTT. It is translated as CASGLVSNQPQHF.

The rearrangement joins TRBV27 to TRBJ1-1; 9 bases fit TRBD1. Germline CDR1 MNHEY, CDR2 SMNVEV (reference sequence). This CDR3 spans 16 amino acids. Germline trimming cut 3 bases from V and 5 bases from J; bases unmatched to any gene: 10. This chain's CDR3 is CASSFLGTGGITEAFF. For the CDR3, the DNA is TGTGCCAGCAGTTTTTTGGGAACAGGGGGCATAACTGAAGCTTTCTTT.

This chain links TRBV4-1 with TRBJ2-1, with TRBD2 identical over 10 bases. CDR1 is MGHRA, CDR2 YSYEKL, per germline. This CDR3 contains 15 residues. Trimming took 4 bases from V and 0 from J; bases not matched to a gene: 0. The CDR3 coding sequence is TGCGCCAGCAGCCGACTAGCGGGCTCCTACAATGAGCAGTTCTTC. This gives the protein CASSRLAGSYNEQFF.

This clone appeared a few times. The chain uses TRBV5-8 and TRBJ2-3; no firm D call. The V gene's germline CDR1 is SGHTS and CDR2 YDEGEE. The CDR3 consists of 11 residues. V was pared by 0 bases and J by 6 bases, with 2 bases between. CDR3 in amino acids: CASSLGDTQYF. The DNA of the CDR3 is TGTGCCAGCAGCTTGGGTGATACGCAGTATTTT.

The chain carries TRBV2 and TRBJ1-5; D is uncertain. This CDR3 is built from 15 residues. V was pared by 3 bases and J by 2 bases, with 11 bases between. Germline CDR1 SNHLY, CDR2 FYNNEI. CDR3 region: CASSDLYPGNQPQHF. CDR3 sequence (DNA): TGTGCCAGCAGTGACCTCTACCCTGGCAATCAGCCCCAGCATTTT.

This clone was seen a few times. CDR3 in DNA: TGTGCCAGCAGTTACGGGACAGGGGCCTACGAGCAGTACTTC. This sequence encodes CASSYGTGAYEQYF. This rearrangement joins TRBV6-5 to TRBJ2-7, with 10 bases lining up with TRBD1. Germline-derived CDR1 and CDR2 are MNHEY and SVGAGI. J gave up 2 bases and V 2 bases, and 0 bases lay outside the gene matches. CDR3 length: 14 amino acids.

CDR3 in amino acids: CASSGGAGNTEAFF. As DNA, the CDR3 is TGCGCCAGCAGTGGCGGGGCAGGGAACACTGAAGCTTTCTTT. The gene calls are TRBV10-2 and TRBJ1-1; weak D call: TRBD1 (5 bases). V lost 4 bases, J lost 1 base, and 10 bases lay in between. Germline lookup yields CDR1 WSHSY and CDR2 SAAADI. CDR3 length equals 14 residues.

This chain connects TRBV10-3 to TRBJ2-4, with D possibly matching TRBD1 (5 bases). V lost 2 bases and J lost 1, with 18 bases in between. Looked up from germline, CDR1 is ENHRY and CDR2 is SYGVKD. CDR3 length: 18 amino acids. The CDR3 loop is CAISEIGVPAGAKNIQYF. CDR3 nucleotide sequence: TGTGCCATCAGTGAGATAGGGGTCCCGGCCGGGGCCAAAAACATTCAGTACTTC.

The chain carries TRBV7-2 and TRBJ2-7; TRBD2 agrees at 12 bases. Germline values: CDR1 SGHTA, CDR2 FQGNSA. J lost 6 bases, V lost 5 bases, and 8 bases had no gene match. The CDR3 spans 15 residues. The chain's CDR3 is CASSISGTSGFEQYF. The CDR3 DNA reads as TGTGCCAGCAGCATATCCGGGACTAGCGGGTTCGAGCAGTACTTC.

The V and J genes are TRBV7-6 and TRBJ2-1; no definite D call. V lost 2 bases and J 6 bases, leaving 14 bases between the germline ends. Germline V gene lookup returns CDR1 SGHVS and CDR2 FNYEAQ. The CDR3 contains 15 residues. CDR3 sequence reads: CASSLSAQIGNEQFF. The DNA of the CDR3 is TGTGCCAGCAGCTTAAGCGCACAAATCGGCAATGAGCAGTTCTTC.

The genes are TRBV21-1 and TRBJ1-1; TRBD1, the D gene given by the table, was not confirmed from the DNA. TRBV21-1 is recorded as a pseudogene. CDR3 size: 15 residues. The CDR3 protein is CASSTSPTGSTEAFF. The CDR3 DNA follows: TGTGCCAGCAGCACGTCTCCGACAGGGTCGACTGAAGCTTTCTTT.

The gene calls are TRBV9 and TRBJ2-5; TRBD2 matches 10 bases. The V segment lost 4 bases and the J segment 3 bases; nucleotides outside the gene matches: 6. The CDR3 sequence is 15 residues long. Germline CDR1 reads SGDLS; CDR2 reads YYNGEE. DNA of the CDR3: TGTGCCAGCAGCTCCCCCGGACTAGCGGAAGAGACCCAGTACTTC. It yields the protein CASSSPGLAEETQYF.

The chain uses TRBV29-1 and TRBJ2-7; D is perhaps TRBD2 (5 bases). V lost 6 bases and J 5 bases, leaving 20 bases between the germline ends. The V gene's germline CDR1 is SQVTM and CDR2 ANQGSEA. The CDR3 sequence is 14 residues long. The chain's CDR3 is CSVILAKPGDEQYF. The CDR3 nucleotides are TGCAGCGTGATCCTAGCTAAACCTGGGGACGAGCAGTACTTC.

The gene calls are TRBV9 and TRBJ2-1; no clear D. CDR1 is SGDLS, CDR2 YYNGEE, per germline. The CDR3 is 16 amino acids. V was trimmed by 1 base and J by 0 bases, leaving 11 bases between them. CDR3 sequence (DNA): TGTGCCAGCAGCGTAAGTGGGGTCCGCTCCTACAATGAGCAGTTCTTC. Protein: CASSVSGVRSYNEQFF.